This T cell receptor beta chain was recovered during a study of blood T cell repertoires in COVID-19. Turning to the study itself: Acute and convalescent COVID-19 specimens originated in the United States, Italy and Spain.

V dropped 3 bases and J dropped 6 bases, with 9 bases sitting between them. CDR1 LNHDA and CDR2 SQIVND come from the germline V gene (reference sequence). The length of the CDR3 is 13 residues. Method: immunoSEQ multiplex PCR; TCRdb's copy keeps in-frame clones and lacks some. This table has about 220,000 clones, 84% appearing once. The TCR originated in a man in his fifties with active or convalescent COVID-19. V is TRBV19 and J is TRBJ1-5; D uncertain. The specimen was peripheral blood. CDR3 bases: TGTGCCAGTAGTATCGGCGGAGGTCAGCCCCAGCATTTT. Residues: CASSIGGGQPQHF.